Presented here are 6 T cell receptor beta chains from one specimen sequenced in a study of monozygotic twins with inflammatory bowel disease. Reanalyzing the 5' RACE reads, TCRdb keeps one entry per CDR3 protein, without DNA. The sample data list 150,000 to 200,000 distinct CDR3 sequences. The sample consisted of blood. The receptors shown here come from a human donor with ulcerative colitis or Crohn's disease, or a healthy co-twin of an affected twin (not recorded which).

The chain's CDR3 is CASSYNRGLTDTQYF. The genes are TRBV6-5 and TRBJ2-3; TCRdb gives TRBD1 as the D gene, but with no DNA this cannot be confirmed. The CDR3 totals 15 residues. Germline loops: CDR1 MNHEY, CDR2 SVGAGI.

The CDR3 here is CASLRQGNQPQHF. The chain recombines TRBV21-1 with TRBJ1-5. TRBV21-1 is labeled a pseudogene. The CDR3 spans 13 residues.

The CDR3 sequence is CASSLRFQAVTQYF. This chain links TRBV7-9 with TRBJ2-3. Germline assignment: CDR1 SEHNR and CDR2 FQNEAQ (reference sequence). This CDR3 has 14 amino acids.

The CDR3 sequence: CSVERAGGTYEQYF. This chain joins TRBV29-1 and TRBJ2-7; TCRdb designates TRBD1, a call that cannot be tested without DNA. This CDR3 contains 14 residues. Per the germline V gene, CDR1 is SQVTM and CDR2 is ANQGSEA.

The chain recombines TRBV12-3 or TRBV12-4 with TRBJ1-5; the D gene TCRdb calls, TRBD1, cannot be checked with no DNA. This CDR3 region has 14 residues. CDR3 protein: CASSYDRVNQPQHF.

This sequence joins TRBV29-1 and TRBJ1-1. Per the germline V gene, CDR1 is SQVTM and CDR2 is ANQGSEA. This CDR3 spans 15 amino acids. CDR3: CSVDRNWNSNTEAFF.